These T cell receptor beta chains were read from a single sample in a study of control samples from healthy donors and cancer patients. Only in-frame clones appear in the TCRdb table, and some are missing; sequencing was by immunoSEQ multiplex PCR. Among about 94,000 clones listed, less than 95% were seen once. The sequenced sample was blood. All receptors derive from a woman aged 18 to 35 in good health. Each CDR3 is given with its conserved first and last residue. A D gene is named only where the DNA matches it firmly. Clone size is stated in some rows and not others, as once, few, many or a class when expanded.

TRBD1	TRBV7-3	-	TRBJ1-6	CASSLGTPGQFNSPLHF	TGTGCCAGCAGCTTAGGGACTCCGGGACAGTTCAATTCACCCCTCCACTTT
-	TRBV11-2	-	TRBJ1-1	CASSSDGNTEAFF	TGTGCCAGCAGCTCGGACGGGAACACTGAAGCTTTCTTT
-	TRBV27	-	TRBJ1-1	CASSLDGGGEAFF	TGTGCCAGCAGTTTAGACGGGGGCGGTGAAGCTTTCTTT
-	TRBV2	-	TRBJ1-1	CAKTTGYHNEAFF	TGTGCCAAGACTACAGGCTATCACAATGAAGCTTTCTTT
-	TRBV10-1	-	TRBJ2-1	CASRIPGKKNYNEQFF	TGCGCCAGCAGGATCCCAGGGAAGAAGAACTACAATGAGCAGTTCTTC
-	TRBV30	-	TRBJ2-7	CAWSGLGGYSYEQYF	TGTGCCTGGAGTGGACTAGGCGGATACTCCTACGAGCAGTACTTC
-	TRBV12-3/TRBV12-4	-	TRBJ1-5	CASSLAGQPQHF	TGTGCCAGCAGTTTAGCCGGTCAGCCCCAGCATTTT
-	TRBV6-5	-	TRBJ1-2	CASSYNGNYGYTF	TGTGCCAGCAGTTATAACGGAAACTATGGCTACACCTTC
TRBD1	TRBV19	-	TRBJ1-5	CASSTTGQKINQPQHF	TGTGCCAGTAGTACCACGGGACAGAAAATTAATCAGCCCCAGCATTTT
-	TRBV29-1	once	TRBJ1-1	CSVQEGGLATEAFF	TGCAGCGTCCAAGAGGGGGGGTTGGCCACTGAAGCTTTCTTT
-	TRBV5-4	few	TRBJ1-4	CASSLSGVHEKLFF	TGTGCCAGCAGCCTCAGCGGGGTACATGAAAAACTGTTTTTT
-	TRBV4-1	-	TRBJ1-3	CASSHGRTGGWDTIYF	TGCGCCAGCAGCCACGGCCGTACGGGCGGGTGGGACACCATATATTTT
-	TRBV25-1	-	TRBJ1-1	CASSESRGFVWTEAFF	TGTGCCAGCAGTGAATCTCGCGGATTTGTATGGACTGAAGCTTTCTTT
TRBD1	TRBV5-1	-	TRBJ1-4	CASSSGTGIGEKLFF	TGCGCCAGCAGCTCCGGGACAGGCATTGGGGAAAAACTGTTTTTT
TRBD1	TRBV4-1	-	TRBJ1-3	CASSQRQGSGNTIYF	TGCGCCAGCAGCCAGAGACAGGGGTCTGGAAACACCATATATTTT
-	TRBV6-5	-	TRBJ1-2	CASTPREGRSGGYTF	TGTGCCAGCACCCCTCGGGAGGGTCGGTCAGGTGGCTACACCTTC
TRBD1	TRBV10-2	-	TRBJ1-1	CASLARTGDTEAFF	TGCGCCAGCTTAGCCAGGACAGGCGACACTGAAGCTTTCTTT
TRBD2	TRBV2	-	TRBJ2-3	CASTGGGATDTQYF	TGTGCCAGCACAGGCGGGGGGGCTACAGATACGCAGTATTTT
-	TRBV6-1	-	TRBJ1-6	CASSQDRSSYNSPLHF	TGTGCCAGCAGTCAAGACAGAAGCTCCTATAATTCACCCCTCCACTTT
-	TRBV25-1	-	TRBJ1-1	CASSDWGNTEAFF	TGTGCCAGCAGTGATTGGGGAAACACTGAAGCTTTCTTT
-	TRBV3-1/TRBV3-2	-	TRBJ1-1	CASSQIQDEAFF	TGTGCCAGCAGCCAAATTCAGGATGAAGCTTTCTTT
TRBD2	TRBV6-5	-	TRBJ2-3	CASSLAGTYTDTQYF	TGTGCCAGCAGTCTAGCGGGGACCTACACAGATACGCAGTATTTT
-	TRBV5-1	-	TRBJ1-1	CASSWNWEGTNTEAFF	TGCGCCAGCAGCTGGAACTGGGAGGGGACGAACACTGAAGCTTTCTTT
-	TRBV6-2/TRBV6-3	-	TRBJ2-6	CASSRSSGANVLTF	TGTGCCAGCAGTCGAAGCTCTGGGGCCAACGTCCTGACTTTC
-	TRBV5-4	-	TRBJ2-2	CASTKGNTGELFF	TGTGCCAGCACAAAGGGGAACACCGGGGAGCTGTTTTTT
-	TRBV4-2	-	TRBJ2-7	CASSQQHPAGDWEQYF	TGTGCCAGCAGCCAACAACATCCCGCAGGGGATTGGGAGCAGTACTTC
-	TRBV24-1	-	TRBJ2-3	CATSDSREIDRRSTDTQYF	TGTGCCACCAGTGACTCTAGGGAGATAGACAGGCGCAGCACAGATACGCAGTATTTT
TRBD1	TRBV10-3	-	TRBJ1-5	CAISLQGAYSNQPQHF	TGTGCCATCAGTCTACAGGGGGCATATAGCAATCAGCCCCAGCATTTT
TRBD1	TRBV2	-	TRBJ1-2	CASSSQGPNYGYTF	TGTGCCAGCAGTTCACAGGGGCCCAACTATGGCTACACCTTC
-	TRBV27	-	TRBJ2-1	CASSRPGPGYNEQFF	TGTGCCAGCAGTCGGCCGGGGCCTGGCTACAATGAGCAGTTCTTC
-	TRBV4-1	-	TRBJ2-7	CASSQAYGAMYEQYF	TGCGCCAGCAGCCAAGCCTACGGAGCTATGTACGAGCAGTACTTC
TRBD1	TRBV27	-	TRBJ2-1	CVSGTVYNEQFF	TGTGTTTCCGGGACAGTCTACAATGAGCAGTTCTTC
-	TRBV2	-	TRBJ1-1	CANTGTSSLNTEAFF	TGTGCCAACACAGGTACCAGTTCATTGAACACTGAAGCTTTCTTT
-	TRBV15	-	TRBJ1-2	CATSRDLMELAGEGYTF	TGTGCCACCAGCAGAGATTTGATGGAATTGGCAGGGGAGGGCTACACCTTC
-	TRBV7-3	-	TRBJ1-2	CASSYEQGSGYTF	TGTGCCAGCAGCTACGAACAGGGCAGTGGCTACACCTTC
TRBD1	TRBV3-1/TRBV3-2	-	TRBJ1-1	CATGDRWSTEAFF	TGTGCCACCGGGGACAGGTGGAGCACTGAAGCTTTCTTT
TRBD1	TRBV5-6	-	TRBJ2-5	CASEGSGTGNQETQYF	TGTGCCAGCGAGGGATCTGGGACAGGGAATCAAGAGACCCAGTACTTC
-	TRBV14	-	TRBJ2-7	CASSQGRGPYEQYF	TGTGCCAGCAGCCAAGGGCGGGGTCCCTACGAGCAGTACTTC
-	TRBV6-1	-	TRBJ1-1	CASSEVPETEAFF	TGTGCCAGCAGTGAGGTCCCGGAGACTGAAGCTTTCTTT
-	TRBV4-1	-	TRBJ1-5	CASSQGFLQGWYQPQHF	TGCGCCAGCAGCCAAGGTTTTTTGCAGGGGTGGTATCAGCCCCAGCATTTT
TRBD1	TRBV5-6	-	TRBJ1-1	CASSLDRGRAFF	TGTGCCAGCAGCTTGGACAGGGGTAGGGCTTTCTTT
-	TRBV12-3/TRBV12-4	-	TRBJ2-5	CASSLRQETQYF	TGTGCCAGCAGTTTGCGACAAGAGACCCAGTACTTC
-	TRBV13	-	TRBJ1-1	CASSLGGATGNTEAFF	TGTGCCAGCAGCTTAGGGGGAGCCACAGGCAACACTGAAGCTTTCTTT
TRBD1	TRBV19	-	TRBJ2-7	CATQGEMGYEQYF	TGTGCCACCCAGGGGGAGATGGGGTACGAGCAGTACTTC
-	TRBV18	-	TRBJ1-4	CASSPGTRTNEKLFF	TGTGCCAGCTCACCAGGAACCAGAACTAATGAAAAACTGTTTTTT
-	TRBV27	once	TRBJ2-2	CASSSPWNTGELFF	TGTGCCAGCAGTTCGCCCTGGAACACCGGGGAGCTGTTTTTT
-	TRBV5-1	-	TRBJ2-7	CASSLEETGSYEQYF	TGCGCCAGCAGCTTGGAGGAGACAGGTTCCTACGAGCAGTACTTC
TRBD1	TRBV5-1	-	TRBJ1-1	CASSPGQGGSGTEAFF	TGCGCCAGCAGCCCGGGACAGGGTGGGTCGGGCACTGAAGCTTTCTTT
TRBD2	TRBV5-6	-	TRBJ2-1	CASSGGLAGIYNEQFF	TGTGCCAGCAGCGGGGGACTAGCGGGCATATACAATGAGCAGTTCTTC